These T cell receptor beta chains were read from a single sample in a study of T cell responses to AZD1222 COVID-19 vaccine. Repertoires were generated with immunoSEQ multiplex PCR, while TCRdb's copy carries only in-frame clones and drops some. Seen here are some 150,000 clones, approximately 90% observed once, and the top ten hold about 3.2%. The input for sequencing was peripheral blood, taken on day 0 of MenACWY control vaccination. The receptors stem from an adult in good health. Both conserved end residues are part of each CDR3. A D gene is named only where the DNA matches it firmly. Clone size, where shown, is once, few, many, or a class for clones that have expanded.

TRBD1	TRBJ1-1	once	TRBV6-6	CASSYGTGRATEAFF	TGTGCCAGCAGTTACGGGACAGGGAGGGCCACTGAAGCTTTCTTT
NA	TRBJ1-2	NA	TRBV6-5	CASTRMGWEEDGYTF	TGTGCCAGCACCAGGATGGGCTGGGAGGAGGATGGCTACACCTTC
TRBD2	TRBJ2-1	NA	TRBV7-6	CASSRLVVAGGPMYNEQFF	TGTGCCAGCAGCCGCCTCGTGGTAGCGGGGGGGCCGATGTACAATGAGCAGTTCTTC
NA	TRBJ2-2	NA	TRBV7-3	CASSYGPGLTTGELFF	TGTGCCAGCAGCTACGGTCCCGGACTCACCACCGGGGAGCTGTTTTTT
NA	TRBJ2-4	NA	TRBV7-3	CASSLTSQGPPGNIQYF	TGTGCCAGCAGCTTAACGTCCCAAGGGCCCCCAGGAAACATTCAGTACTTC
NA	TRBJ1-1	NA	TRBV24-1	CATSDARDTEAFF	TGTGCCACCAGTGATGCCCGAGACACTGAAGCTTTCTTT
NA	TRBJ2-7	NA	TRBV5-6	CASSFSRVSLEQYF	TGTGCCAGCAGCTTTAGCAGGGTGTCTCTCGAGCAGTACTTC
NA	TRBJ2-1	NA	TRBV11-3	CASSLQRDSLRNEQFF	TGTGCCAGCAGCTTACAAAGGGACTCCCTCCGCAATGAGCAGTTCTTC
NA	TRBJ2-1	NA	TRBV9	CASSVAGVGGEQFF	TGTGCCAGCAGCGTAGCTGGTGTCGGCGGTGAGCAGTTCTTC
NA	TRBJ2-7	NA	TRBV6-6	CASSYRQAAYEQYF	TGTGCCAGCAGTTACCGCCAGGCAGCCTACGAGCAGTACTTC
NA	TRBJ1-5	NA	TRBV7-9	CASSAGGSNQPQHF	TGTGCCAGCAGCGCCGGGGGTAGCAATCAGCCCCAGCATTTT
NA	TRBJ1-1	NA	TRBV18	CASSPPFGQGTEAFF	TGTGCCAGCTCACCACCCTTCGGGCAGGGAACTGAAGCTTTCTTT
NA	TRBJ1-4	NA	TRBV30	CAWSPGAGEKLFF	TGTGCCTGGAGTCCGGGGGCTGGGGAAAAACTGTTTTTT
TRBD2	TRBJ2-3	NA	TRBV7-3	CASSSVAGGDTQYF	TGTGCCAGCAGCTCTGTAGCGGGGGGGGATACGCAGTATTTT
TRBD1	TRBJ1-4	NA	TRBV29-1	CSVAGQGATNEKLFF	TGCAGCGTTGCCGGACAGGGGGCAACTAATGAAAAACTGTTTTTT
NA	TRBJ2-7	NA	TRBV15	CATSREKAGRDYEQYF	TGTGCCACCAGCAGAGAAAAGGCCGGCAGGGACTACGAGCAGTACTTC
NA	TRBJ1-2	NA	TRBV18	CASSPKSDGAYGYTF	TGTGCCAGCTCACCTAAAAGTGATGGGGCCTATGGCTACACCTTC
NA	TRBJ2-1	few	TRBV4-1	CASSQAVGEQFF	TGCGCCAGCAGCCAAGCTGTCGGTGAGCAGTTCTTC
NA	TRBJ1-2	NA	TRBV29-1	CSVERDFAHYGYTF	TGCAGCGTTGAGCGGGACTTCGCACACTATGGCTACACCTTC
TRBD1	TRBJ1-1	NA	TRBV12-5	CASQSGTGADNEAFF	TGTGCTAGCCAGTCCGGGACAGGGGCCGATAATGAAGCTTTCTTT
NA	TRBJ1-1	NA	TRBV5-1	CASSPGHSNTEAFF	TGCGCCAGCAGCCCGGGACACTCGAACACTGAAGCTTTCTTT
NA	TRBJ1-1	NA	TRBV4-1	CASSHTDEAFF	TGCGCCAGCAGCCACACAGATGAAGCTTTCTTT
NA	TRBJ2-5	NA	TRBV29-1	CSVEEGRGEETQYF	TGCAGCGTTGAAGAAGGCAGGGGGGAAGAGACCCAGTACTTC
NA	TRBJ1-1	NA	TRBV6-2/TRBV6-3	CASSYSADTNTEAFF	TGTGCCAGCAGTTACTCAGCCGATACCAACACTGAAGCTTTCTTT
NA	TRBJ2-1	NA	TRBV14	CASRPSSGGTRYNEQFF	TGTGCCAGCAGGCCAAGTTCTGGCGGGACCCGCTACAATGAGCAGTTCTTC
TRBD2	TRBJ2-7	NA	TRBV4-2	CASSRRLAGESYEQYF	TGTGCCAGCAGCCGAAGACTAGCGGGGGAATCCTACGAGCAGTACTTC
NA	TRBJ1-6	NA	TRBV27	CASSPQFGGGYNSPLHF	TGTGCCAGCAGTCCGCAGTTCGGGGGCGGATATAATTCACCCCTCCACTTT
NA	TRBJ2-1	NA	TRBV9	CASSVGKVAVDEQFF	TGTGCCAGCAGCGTGGGCAAGGTGGCGGTAGATGAGCAGTTCTTC
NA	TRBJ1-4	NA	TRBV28	CASTFYAANEKLFF	TGTGCCAGCACCTTCTACGCGGCTAATGAAAAACTGTTTTTT
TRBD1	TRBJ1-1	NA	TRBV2	CASISQGGRRNTEAFF	TGTGCCAGCATTTCGCAGGGGGGTCGAAGGAACACTGAAGCTTTCTTT
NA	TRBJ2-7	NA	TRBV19	CASSLRGSLGSYEQYF	TGTGCCAGTAGTCTACGGGGGTCGTTGGGCTCCTACGAGCAGTACTTC
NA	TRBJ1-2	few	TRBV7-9	CASSFRDQGHTWGYTF	TGTGCCAGCAGCTTCAGGGATCAAGGTCATACTTGGGGCTACACCTTC
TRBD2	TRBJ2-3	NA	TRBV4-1	CASSQDVRGSWDTQYF	TGCGCCAGCAGCCAAGATGTGCGCGGGAGTTGGGATACGCAGTATTTT
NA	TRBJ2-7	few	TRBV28	CASSFRVGLHEQYF	TGTGCCAGCAGTTTCCGGGTGGGTCTCCACGAGCAGTACTTC
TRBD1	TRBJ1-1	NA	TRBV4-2	CASSQDPQGAREAFF	TGTGCCAGCAGCCAAGACCCCCAGGGGGCGCGGGAAGCTTTCTTT
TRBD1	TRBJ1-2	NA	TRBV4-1	CASSQAFLRGLGYGYTF	TGCGCCAGCAGCCAAGCCTTCCTCAGGGGGCTCGGCTATGGCTACACCTTC
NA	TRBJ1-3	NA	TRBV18	CASSTQSQTRSGNTIYF	TGTGCCAGCTCAACTCAGAGCCAGACCCGCTCTGGAAACACCATATATTTT
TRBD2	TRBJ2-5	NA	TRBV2	CASSEWTSGYQETQYF	TGTGCCAGCAGTGAATGGACTAGCGGGTACCAAGAGACCCAGTACTTC
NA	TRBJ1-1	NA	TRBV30	CAWSRAAEAFF	TGTGCCTGGAGCCGGGCCGCTGAAGCTTTCTTT
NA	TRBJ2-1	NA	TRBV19	CASSIWQGLASSYNEQFF	TGTGCCAGTAGTATTTGGCAGGGATTGGCGAGCTCCTACAATGAGCAGTTCTTC
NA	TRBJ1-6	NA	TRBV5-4	CASSLFPSRSPLHF	TGTGCCAGCAGCTTGTTTCCAAGCCGGTCACCCCTCCACTTT
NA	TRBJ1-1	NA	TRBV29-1	CSVWWVGENTEAFF	TGCAGCGTATGGTGGGTGGGAGAGAACACTGAAGCTTTCTTT
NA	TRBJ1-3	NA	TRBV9	CASSVRGDSGNTIYF	TGTGCCAGCAGCGTACGGGGGGACTCTGGAAACACCATATATTTT
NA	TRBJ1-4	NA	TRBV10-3	CAISSPSGRGTNEKLFF	TGTGCCATCAGTAGCCCCTCAGGGAGAGGGACTAATGAAAAACTGTTTTTT
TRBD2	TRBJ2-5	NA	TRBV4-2	CASRKTSAQETQYF	TGTGCCAGCAGGAAAACTAGCGCCCAAGAGACCCAGTACTTC
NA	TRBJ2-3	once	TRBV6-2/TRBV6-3	CASSRDYASTDTQYF	TGTGCCAGCAGTCGAGACTACGCTAGCACAGATACGCAGTATTTT
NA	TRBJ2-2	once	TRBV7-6	CASSDRLRKRSGELFF	TGTGCCAGCAGCGACCGATTACGAAAACGTTCCGGGGAGCTGTTTTTT
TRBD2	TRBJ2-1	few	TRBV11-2	CASSLTVGSGTSNEQFF	TGTGCCAGCAGCTTAACGGTTGGTTCCGGGACTAGCAATGAGCAGTTCTTC
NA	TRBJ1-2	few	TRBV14	CASSQGFRYGYTF	TGTGCCAGCAGCCAAGGGTTTCGGTATGGCTACACCTTC
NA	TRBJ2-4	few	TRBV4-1	CASSQVGTLVNIQYF	TGCGCCAGCAGCCAAGTAGGGACACTGGTGAACATTCAGTACTTC
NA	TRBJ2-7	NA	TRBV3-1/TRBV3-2	CASQGDGGYEQYF	TGTGCCAGCCAAGGGGACGGGGGCTACGAGCAGTACTTC
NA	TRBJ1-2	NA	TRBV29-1	CSVDHSPGHGYTF	TGCAGCGTTGACCATTCGCCGGGTCATGGCTACACCTTC
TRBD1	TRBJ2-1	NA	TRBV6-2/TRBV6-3	CASSSLIRGQINEQFF	TGTGCCAGCAGTTCCCTCATCCGGGGACAGATCAATGAGCAGTTCTTC
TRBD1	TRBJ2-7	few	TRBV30	CAWSWTGSDYEQYF	TGTGCCTGGAGTTGGACAGGGTCCGACTACGAGCAGTACTTC
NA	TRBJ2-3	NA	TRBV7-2	CASSLRSGTTDTQYF	TGTGCCAGCAGCTTACGTTCAGGAACTACAGATACGCAGTATTTT
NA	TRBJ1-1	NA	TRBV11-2	CASISGGTEAFF	TGTGCCAGCATCAGCGGGGGTACTGAAGCTTTCTTT
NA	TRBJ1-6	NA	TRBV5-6	CASRRGSPSSYNSPLHF	TGTGCCAGCAGGCGAGGCTCCCCGAGCTCCTATAATTCACCCCTCCACTTT
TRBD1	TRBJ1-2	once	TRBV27	CASSLSRQGGGYTF	TGTGCCAGCAGTTTATCTCGACAGGGAGGTGGCTACACCTTC
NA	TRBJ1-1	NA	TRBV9	CASSVVGRWNTEAFF	TGTGCCAGCAGCGTAGTGGGGAGGTGGAACACTGAAGCTTTCTTT